These 23 T cell receptor beta chains originate from one sample sequenced in a study of cytomegalovirus exposure and HLA in healthy donors. Primers: 60 Vbeta forward and 13 Jbeta reverse. Clones were read by immunoSEQ multiplex PCR, and TCRdb kept only the in-frame ones, dropping some. In the table there are around 150,000 clones, roughly 82% of which are singletons. Specimen: PBMCs. The receptors derive from a girl aged 10-17 years in good health and CMV-seropositive.

The chain employs TRBV29-1 and TRBJ2-1; weak D call: TRBD2 (6 bases). The ends were cut back, 4 bases at V and 2 bases at J, with 12 bases in the middle. CDR1 and CDR2 (germline): SQVTM, ANQGSEA. The CDR3 consists of 14 residues. The CDR3 sequence: CSVAASATYNEQFF. In DNA, the CDR3 is TGCAGCGTTGCGGCTAGCGCTACCTACAATGAGCAGTTCTTC.

This chain uses TRBV9 with TRBJ1-2; 7 nucleotides match TRBD1. Germline loops: CDR1 SGDLS, CDR2 YYNGEE. Losses at the gene ends were 1 base for V and 2 bases for J; bases not matched to a gene: 2. The length of the CDR3 is 14 residues. This CDR3 reads CASSVWDSNYGYTF. The CDR3 DNA reads TGTGCCAGCAGCGTATGGGACAGCAACTATGGCTACACCTTC.

The chain is built from TRBV7-8 and TRBJ1-2; D is perhaps TRBD1 (5 bases). This CDR3 spans 13 amino acids. Germline assignment: CDR1 SGHVS and CDR2 FQNEAQ. Trimming left V 1 base short and J 5 bases short, with 8 bases between. The CDR3 protein is CASSLGGSYGYTF. CDR3 in DNA: TGTGCCAGCAGCTTAGGGGGCTCTTATGGCTACACCTTC.

This chain joins TRBV5-1 and TRBJ1-1; 9 nucleotides match TRBD1. This CDR3 comprises 14 residues. Trimming at V came to 0 bases and at J to 6 bases, leaving 3 bases not matched to a gene. The germline CDR1 and CDR2 sequences are SGHRS and YFSETQ. CDR3 nucleotides: TGCGCCAGCAGCTTGGAGGGGACAGGGTCTGAAGCTTTCTTT. Translated: CASSLEGTGSEAFF.

This sequence joins TRBV28 and TRBJ1-3, with TRBD1 matching over 7 bases. The V and J ends lost 6 bases and 3 bases, in that order; junction bases with no gene match: 14. This CDR3 spans 17 amino acids. CDR1 MDHEN and CDR2 SYDVKM come from the germline V gene. CDR3 protein: CASRPYPETGHGNTIYF. The CDR3 nucleotides are TGTGCCAGCAGGCCTTACCCCGAGACAGGGCATGGAAACACCATATATTTT.

The chain links TRBV5-4 to TRBJ1-1; 8 nucleotides match TRBD1. CDR3 length: 15 amino acids. Germline V gives CDR1 SGHNT, CDR2 YYREEE (reference sequence). V gave up 6 bases and J gave up 5 bases; unmatched junction bases: 12. The CDR3 nucleotides are TGTGCCAGCAAATCAGTCCAGGGGGCTAGAACTGAAGCTTTCTTT. Translation: CASKSVQGARTEAFF.

The chain joins TRBV15 to TRBJ2-1; D perhaps matches TRBD1 (5 bases). Germline CDR1 LNHNV, CDR2 YYDKDF (reference sequence). V was clipped by 4 bases and J by 11 bases, with 12 bases between them. The CDR3 sequence is 12 residues long. DNA of the CDR3: TGTGCCACCAGCACTTCGTGGGGCAAGCAGTTCTTC. This encodes CATSTSWGKQFF. Drawing the rest from reference TRBV15 and TRBJ2-1, the complete variable domain is DAMVIQNPRYQVTQFGKPVTLSCSQTLNHNVMYWYQQKSSQAPKLLFHYYDKDFNNEADTPDNFQSRRPNTSFCFLDIRSPGLGDTAMYLCATSTSWGKQFFGPGTRLTVL.

The gene calls are TRBV30 and TRBJ2-3; D may be TRBD2 (6 bases). CDR3 length equals 16 residues. The V gene's germline CDR1 is GTSNPN and CDR2 SVGIG (reference sequence). V lost 3 bases to trimming and J lost 0 bases, with 16 bases between them. The CDR3 is CAWRWRLALSTDTQYF. The CDR3 DNA is TGTGCCTGGAGGTGGAGGCTAGCGCTGAGCACAGATACGCAGTATTTT.

The chain uses TRBV9 and TRBJ2-3; 10 bases line up with TRBD2. Germline lookup yields CDR1 SGDLS and CDR2 YYNGEE. The V segment lost 4 bases and the J segment 0 bases; nucleotides outside the gene matches: 8. CDR3 length: 17 residues. This chain's CDR3 is CASSMIGTSVSTDTQYF. DNA for the CDR3: TGTGCCAGCAGCATGATCGGGACTAGCGTTAGCACAGATACGCAGTATTTT.

This chain uses TRBV28 with TRBJ2-5, with 7 nucleotides matching TRBD1. Germline assignment: CDR1 MDHEN and CDR2 SYDVKM. V was pared by 5 bases and J by 2 bases, with 8 bases of the junction left unmatched. CDR3 length equals 15 residues. CDR3 bases: TGTGCCAGCAGTACCCAGGGACAGTATCAAGAGACCCAGTACTTC. Translated, it gives CASSTQGQYQETQYF.

The chain uses TRBV11-2 and TRBJ2-1; 8 bases align to TRBD2. After removal of 4 bases from V and 0 bases from J, the junction contained 11 bases not matched to a gene. In germline, CDR1 is SGHAT, CDR2 FQNNGV. The CDR3 contains 18 residues. The CDR3 DNA follows: TGTGCCAGCAGCTCCAGGGACGGGGGGGTGAGCTCCTACAATGAGCAGTTCTTC. Its protein is CASSSRDGGVSSYNEQFF.

The chain is built from TRBV5-1 and TRBJ2-1; 8 bases map to TRBD2. The CDR3 totals 14 residues. Germline V gene lookup returns CDR1 SGHRS and CDR2 YFSETQ. Losses at the gene ends were 2 bases for V and 6 bases for J; bases not matched to a gene: 4. CDR3 DNA: TGCGCCAGCAGCTTCCGGCTAGCGGGCAATGAGCAGTTCTTC. It codes for CASSFRLAGNEQFF.

The genes are TRBV28 and TRBJ1-2, with 7 nucleotides matching TRBD1. Trimming took 6 bases from V and 8 from J; bases not matched to a gene: 6. Germline lookup yields CDR1 MDHEN and CDR2 SYDVKM. There are 12 residues in the CDR3. DNA of the CDR3: TGTGCCAGCAGACAGGGGTGGGAGGGCTACACCTTC. This sequence encodes CASRQGWEGYTF.

The chain carries TRBV7-2 and TRBJ1-2; TRBD1 aligns across 7 bases. This CDR3 region has 12 residues. The V and J ends lost 5 bases and 8 bases, in that order; junction bases with no gene match: 5. The germline V gene encodes CDR1 SGHTA and CDR2 FQGNSA. In DNA form, the CDR3 reads TGTGCCAGCAGCGGGAACAGGGGCGGCTACACCTTC. Residues: CASSGNRGGYTF.

The V gene is TRBV28, the J gene TRBJ1-1, with TRBD1 as a possible D gene (5 bases). CDR1 is MDHEN, CDR2 SYDVKM, per germline. CDR3 length: 12 residues. V lost 3 bases, J lost 11 bases, and 13 bases lay in between. This chain's CDR3 is CASSFRAGVAFF. Written as DNA, the CDR3 is TGTGCCAGCAGTTTTCGAGCGGGGGTGGCTTTCTTT.

The gene calls are TRBV5-6 and TRBJ2-3; unclear D gene. The CDR3 has 12 residues. The V gene lost 2 bases and the J gene lost 3 bases, with 4 bases spanning the gap. Germline V gives CDR1 SGHDT, CDR2 YYEEEE. As DNA, the CDR3 is TGTGCCAGCAGCTTCAGGACAGATACGCAGTATTTT. Residues: CASSFRTDTQYF.

The V call is TRBV30, the J call TRBJ1-5; D is unclear. There are 17 residues in the CDR3. The germline gives CDR1 GTSNPN, CDR2 SVGIG (reference sequence). Trimming shortened V by 1 base and J by 2 bases, and 18 bases separated the two germline ends. CDR3 in DNA: TGTGCCTGGAGTGGCCTTTCGGGATTGGCAGGCAATCAGCCCCAGCATTTT. It yields the protein CAWSGLSGLAGNQPQHF. The full variable domain, completed using reference TRBV30 and TRBJ1-5, is SQTIHQWPATLVQPVGSPLSLECTVEGTSNPNLYWYRQAAGRGLQLLFYSVGIGQISSEVPQNLSASRPQDRQFILSSKKLLLSDSGFYLCAWSGLSGLAGNQPQHFGDGTRLSIL.

The genes are TRBV5-4 and TRBJ2-7; perhaps TRBD2 as D (5 bases). The V end was cut by 2 bases, the J end by 0 bases, with 9 bases between. From germline, CDR1 is SGHNT and CDR2 YYREEE (reference sequence). The CDR3 consists of 14 residues. CDR3 amino acids: CASSLSGSSYEQYF. The CDR3 DNA reads as TGTGCCAGCAGCTTAAGCGGTAGCTCCTACGAGCAGTACTTC.

This clone was detected only a few times. V gene TRBV2 combines with J gene TRBJ1-5; a weak D match, TRBD1 (5 bases). This CDR3 region has 16 residues. V was trimmed by 2 bases and J by 5 bases, leaving 16 bases between them. Germline loops: CDR1 SNHLY, CDR2 FYNNEI. CDR3 amino acids: CASSERGRAVDQPQHF. The CDR3 DNA follows: TGTGCCAGCAGTGAAAGGGGCAGGGCAGTAGATCAGCCCCAGCATTTT. The whole variable domain, remainder taken from reference TRBV2 and TRBJ1-5, is EPEVTQTPSHQVTQMGQEVILRCVPISNHLYFYWYRQILGQKVEFLVSFYNNEISEKSEIFDDQFSVERPDGSNFTLKIRSTKLEDSAMYFCASSERGRAVDQPQHFGDGTRLSIL.

This chain connects TRBV2 to TRBJ2-2, with 7 bases matching TRBD2. The CDR3 extends over 14 amino acids. The germline V gene has CDR1 SNHLY and CDR2 FYNNEI. V dropped 7 bases and J dropped 5; count of bases not matched to a gene: 7. CDR3 loop: CASIGRGRTGELFF. CDR3 nucleotides: TGTGCCAGCATCGGGCGGGGGAGGACCGGGGAGCTGTTTTTT. Based on the CDR3 plus reference TRBV2 and TRBJ2-2, the full variable domain is EPEVTQTPSHQVTQMGQEVILRCVPISNHLYFYWYRQILGQKVEFLVSFYNNEISEKSEIFDDQFSVERPDGSNFTLKIRSTKLEDSAMYFCASIGRGRTGELFFGEGSRLTVL.

The chain combines TRBV5-1 with TRBJ2-3; no clear D. The CDR3 runs 13 residues. In germline, CDR1 is SGHRS, CDR2 YFSETQ. Trimming took off 0 bases at V and 4 bases at J, with 6 bases between the two ends. The DNA of the CDR3 is TGCGCCAGCAGCTTGGAACGGTCAGATACGCAGTATTTT. Its protein product is CASSLERSDTQYF.

The rearrangement uses TRBV7-2 and TRBJ2-1; D remains unclear. Trimming left V 9 bases short and J 0 bases short, with 15 bases between. Germline V lookup: CDR1 SGHTA, CDR2 FQGNSA. CDR3 length: 15 amino acids. This CDR3 reads CASTYPTSSYNEQFF. CDR3 bases: TGTGCCAGTACCTACCCGACAAGCTCCTACAATGAGCAGTTCTTC.

The chain recombines TRBV12-5 with TRBJ2-7; 9 bases match TRBD1. CDR1 is LGHNT, CDR2 FRNRAP, per germline. With V trimmed by 6 bases and J by 2 bases, 8 bases remained unmatched. The CDR3 is made up of 15 amino acids. As DNA, the CDR3 is TGTGCTAGTGGCCTTTGGGACAGGGCCCCCTACGAGCAGTACTTC. Translation gives CASGLWDRAPYEQYF. Complete variable domain (other parts from reference TRBV12-5 and TRBJ2-7): DARVTQTPRHKVTEMGQEVTMRCQPILGHNTVFWYRQTMMQGLELLAYFRNRAPLDDSGMPKDRFSAEMPDATLATLKIQPSEPRDSAVYFCASGLWDRAPYEQYFGPGTRLTVT.